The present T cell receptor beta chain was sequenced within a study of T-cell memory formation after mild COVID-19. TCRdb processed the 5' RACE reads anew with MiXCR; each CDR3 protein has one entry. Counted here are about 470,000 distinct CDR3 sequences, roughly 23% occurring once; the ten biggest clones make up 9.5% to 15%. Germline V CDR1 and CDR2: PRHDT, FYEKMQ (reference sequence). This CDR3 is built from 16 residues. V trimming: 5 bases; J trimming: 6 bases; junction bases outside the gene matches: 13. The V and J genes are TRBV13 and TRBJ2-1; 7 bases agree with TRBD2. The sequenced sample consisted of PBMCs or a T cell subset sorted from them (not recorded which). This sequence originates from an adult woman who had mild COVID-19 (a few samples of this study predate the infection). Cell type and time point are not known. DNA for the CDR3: TGTGCCAGCAGCCCTAGACTGACGGGAGGCGGCAATGAGCAGTTCTTC. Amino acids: CASSPRLTGGGNEQFF.